This T cell receptor beta chain was observed in a study of blood T cell repertoires in COVID-19 (dated by TCRdb to 2019 to 2021). Study-wide context: Collaborator samples came from the United States, Italy and Spain and covered acute and convalescent phases of COVID-19. The prospective study material was composed of cDNA or gDNA derived from T cells, B-cell-depleted T cells, or PBMCs. Deeply sampled blood TCRbeta repertoires from subjects exposed to, actively infected with, or recovered from COVID-19 were included in the dataset. The repertoires were released in a freely available public database intended as a resource for research on the immune response to SARS-CoV-2. The samples were drawn from the first 160 participants of the ongoing ImmuneRACE study and from roughly 1,300 subjects provided by 6 global collaborators. A de-identified subject ID, COVID-19 status, age in years and sex were almost always included in the sample metadata. Where HLA class I and class II types were available, the types were taken from metadata supplied by the sample provider, not from assay-based typing. The research as a whole found: The amount of clinical and demographic metadata varied by source and participant and was provided uncurated.

The germline V gene (reference sequence) sets CDR1 to SEHNR and CDR2 to FQNEAQ. The trim is 2 bases for V and 12 bases for J, with a gap of 26 bases between the germline ends. The CDR3 goes from the cysteine to the phenylalanine over 17 residues. The sequence is cut down to CDR3 DNA, 51 bases in frame from base 1. TCRbeta CDR3 regions were amplified from genomic DNA using the immunoSEQ Assay, a bias-controlled multiplex PCR. From the authors' description of their analysis: Nucleated cell counts per sample were estimated from amplification of reference gene primers within the assay. To quantify the absolute abundance of each unique TCRbeta CDR3 rearrangement, sequence reads were collapsed and filtered. Productive Simpson clonality was computed per sample as the square root of Simpson's diversity index over productive rearrangements. TCRdb limited this immuneACCESS table to in-frame rearrangements with V and J called. A share of clones is missing; checked studies link under half to unresolved V genes, and the rest is unexplained. That table furnishes V, J and clone size, whereas the DNA furnished D and trimming. Within this sample are under 500,000 clones, with roughly nine tenths of them counted one time only. The top ten clonotypes cover 0.95% to 1.3% of the sample.

In the prospective study, participants were about 18 to 95 years old, resided in about two dozen geographic areas of the United States, and were enrolled through a virtual design. Cohort assignment in the prospective study relied on participant-reported clinical history from a screening survey and a study questionnaire. Recovered participants in ImmuneRACE Cohort 3 were defined as having two consecutive negative NP/OP PCR tests, clearance from a healthcare professional, or resolution of symptoms. Each participant in the prospective study had whole blood, serum and a nasopharyngeal or oropharyngeal swab collected by mobile phlebotomists. Participants in the prospective study had the option to provide additional blood draws and questionnaires over an approximately two-month period. Prospective study blood samples were shipped either frozen or at room temperature before DNA extraction. As concerns this clone: No antigen is known for it. No per-base quality is available; no much larger clone lies one base away.

The source is a man aged 30-40 years who had recovered from COVID-19. The chain joins TRBV7-9 to TRBJ2-1; the D gene is perhaps TRBD1, from 6 matching bases. Sequenced sample: PBMCs or T cells enriched from blood (not recorded which). The CDR3 in this case is CASSLSTPGGLFYVQFF. The nucleotides are TGTGCCAGCAGCTTATCTACTCCTGGGGGCCTATTTTATGTGCAGTTCTTC. The CDR3, completed at both ends by the reference TRBV7-9 and TRBJ2-1 genes, gives the full variable domain DTGVSQNPRHKITKRGQNVTFRCDPISEHNRLYWYRQTLGQGPEFLTYFQNEAQLEKSRLLSDRFSAERPKGSFSTLEIQRTEQGDSAMYLCASSLSTPGGLFYVQFFGPGTRLTVL.